These 5 T cell receptor beta chains were sequenced from one sample in a study of cytomegalovirus exposure and HLA in healthy donors. Profiling relied on immunoSEQ multiplex PCR, and the TCRdb table lists in-frame clones only, not all of them. This sample yields some 170,000 clones, of which 70% to 90% are seen a single time; 4.5% to 7% belongs to the top ten. The sequenced sample consisted of PBMCs. Source of these receptors: a woman in her 30s in good health and CMV-seronegative.

The sample holds a few counts of this clone. CDR3 amino acids: CASSRGTAYNSPLHF. CDR3 in DNA: TGTGCCAGCAGCCGAGGGACAGCCTATAATTCACCCCTCCACTTT. The rearrangement joins TRBV7-9 to TRBJ1-6, with 7 nucleotides matching TRBD1. There are 15 residues in the CDR3. Germline trimming cut 5 bases from V and 2 bases from J; bases unmatched to any gene: 3. Germline V CDR1 and CDR2: SEHNR, FQNEAQ (reference sequence). Full variable domain (rest looked up from reference TRBV7-9 and TRBJ1-6): DTGVSQNPRHKITKRGQNVTFRCDPISEHNRLYWYRQTLGQGPEFLTYFQNEAQLEKSRLLSDRFSAERPKGSFSTLEIQRTEQGDSAMYLCASSRGTAYNSPLHFGNGTRLTVT.

This clone appeared a single time. This chain uses TRBV5-1 with TRBJ2-7; D is unclear. Germline V CDR1 and CDR2: SGHRS, YFSETQ. Trimming cost V 0 bases and J 3 bases, with 13 bases left between them. This CDR3 is 15 amino acids long. CDR3 region: CASSLEAPPIYEQYF. CDR3 in DNA: TGCGCCAGCAGCTTGGAAGCTCCTCCTATCTACGAGCAGTACTTC.

This chain joins TRBV5-6 and TRBJ2-1; 11 bases match TRBD2. Losses at the gene ends were 2 bases for V and 5 bases for J; bases not matched to a gene: 6. Germline V gene lookup returns CDR1 SGHDT and CDR2 YYEEEE. The CDR3 sequence is 16 residues long. This CDR3 is CASSLPTSGDNNEQFF. CDR3 DNA: TGTGCCAGCAGCTTACCGACTAGCGGGGATAACAATGAGCAGTTCTTC.

V and J are TRBV5-1 and TRBJ1-1; a possible D gene is TRBD1 (5 bases). Between the trimmed V and J ends, which lost 0 bases and 6 bases, there was a span of 15 bases. CDR1 is SGHRS, CDR2 YFSETQ, per germline. CDR3 length equals 15 residues. The CDR3 nucleotides are TGCGCCAGCAGCTTGGAGGGCAGGAGGGACCCTGAAGCTTTCTTT. Protein sequence: CASSLEGRRDPEAFF.

This clone was seen a handful of times. The chain combines TRBV11-2 with TRBJ2-1; D tentatively reads TRBD1 or TRBD2 (5 bases each). The CDR3 has 18 amino acids. CDR1 is SGHAT, CDR2 FQNNGV, per germline. V dropped 4 bases and J dropped 9 bases, with 28 bases sitting between them. The CDR3 sequence: CASSSVGTWGVGDTEQFF. DNA for the CDR3: TGTGCCAGCAGCTCGGTAGGGACGTGGGGAGTTGGCGACACTGAGCAGTTCTTC.